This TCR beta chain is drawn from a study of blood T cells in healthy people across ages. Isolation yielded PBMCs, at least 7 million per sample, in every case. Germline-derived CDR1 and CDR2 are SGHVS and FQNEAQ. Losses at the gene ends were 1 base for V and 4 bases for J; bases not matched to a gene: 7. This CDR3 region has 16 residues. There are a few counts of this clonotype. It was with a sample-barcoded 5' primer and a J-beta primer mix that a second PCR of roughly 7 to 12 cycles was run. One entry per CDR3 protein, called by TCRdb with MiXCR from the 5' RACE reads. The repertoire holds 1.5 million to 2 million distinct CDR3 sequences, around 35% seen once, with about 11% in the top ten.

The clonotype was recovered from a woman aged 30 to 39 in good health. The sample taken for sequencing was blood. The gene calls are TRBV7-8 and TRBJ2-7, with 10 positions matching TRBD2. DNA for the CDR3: TGTGCCAGCAGCTTAGGGGTAGCAGCGGGGGGGTACGAGCAGTACTTC. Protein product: CASSLGVAAGGYEQYF.